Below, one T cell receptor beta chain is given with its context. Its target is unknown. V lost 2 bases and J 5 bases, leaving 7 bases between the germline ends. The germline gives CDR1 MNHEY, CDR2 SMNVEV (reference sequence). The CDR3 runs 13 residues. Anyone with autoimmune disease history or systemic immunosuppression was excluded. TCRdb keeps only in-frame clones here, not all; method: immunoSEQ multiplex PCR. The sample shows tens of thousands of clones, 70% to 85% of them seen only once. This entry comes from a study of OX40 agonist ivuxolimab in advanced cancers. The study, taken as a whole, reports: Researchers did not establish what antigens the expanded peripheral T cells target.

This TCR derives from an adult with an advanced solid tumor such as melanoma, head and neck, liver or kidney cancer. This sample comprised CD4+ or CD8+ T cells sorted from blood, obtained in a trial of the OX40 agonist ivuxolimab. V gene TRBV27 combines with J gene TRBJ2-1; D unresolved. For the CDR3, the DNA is TGTGCCAGCAGTTTAATTCCAGACAATGAGCAGTTCTTC. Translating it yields CASSLIPDNEQFF.